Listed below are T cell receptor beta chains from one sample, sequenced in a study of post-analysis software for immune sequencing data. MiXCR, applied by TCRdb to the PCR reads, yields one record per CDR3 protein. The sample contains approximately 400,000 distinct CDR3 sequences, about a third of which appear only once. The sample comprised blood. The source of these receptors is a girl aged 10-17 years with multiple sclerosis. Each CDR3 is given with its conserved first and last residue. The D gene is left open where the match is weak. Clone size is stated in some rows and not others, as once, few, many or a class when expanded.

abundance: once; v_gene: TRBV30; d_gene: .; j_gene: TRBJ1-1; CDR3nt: TGTGCCTGGAGTGTACCCTACGAGACTGAAGCTTTCTTT; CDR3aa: CAWSVPYETEAFF
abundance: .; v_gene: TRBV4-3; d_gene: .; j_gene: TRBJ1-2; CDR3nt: TGCGCCAGCAGCCAAGATCCGGCGGGTGGCTATGGCTACACCTTC; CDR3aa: CASSQDPAGGYGYTF
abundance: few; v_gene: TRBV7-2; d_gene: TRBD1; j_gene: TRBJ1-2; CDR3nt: TGTGCCAGCAGCTCCGGACAGGTCCCGGGTGGCTACACCTTC; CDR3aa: CASSSGQVPGGYTF
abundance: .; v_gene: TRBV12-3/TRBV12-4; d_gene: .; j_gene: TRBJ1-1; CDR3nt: TGTGCCAGCAGTTTAGCCGGAAAGGGAGCTTTCTTT; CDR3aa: CASSLAGKGAFF
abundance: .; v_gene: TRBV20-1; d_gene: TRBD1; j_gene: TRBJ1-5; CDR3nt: TGCAGTGCTAGACGGACAGGGGCTAATCAGCCCCAGCATTTT; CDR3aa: CSARRTGANQPQHF
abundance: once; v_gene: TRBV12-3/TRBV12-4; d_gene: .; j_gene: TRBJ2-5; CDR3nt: TGTGCCAGCAGTTTTAGTTCCCGCCCAGAGACCCAGTACTTC; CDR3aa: CASSFSSRPETQYF
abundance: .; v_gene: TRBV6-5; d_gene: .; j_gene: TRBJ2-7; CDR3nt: TGTGCCAGCAGCCCAGGGGAGGGGGCGTCGGGCGAGCAGTACTTC; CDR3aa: CASSPGEGASGEQYF
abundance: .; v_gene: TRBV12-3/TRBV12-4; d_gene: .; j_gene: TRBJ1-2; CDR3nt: TGTGCCAGCAGTAAGATGGGGCAGGATAACTATGGCTACACCTTC; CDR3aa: CASSKMGQDNYGYTF
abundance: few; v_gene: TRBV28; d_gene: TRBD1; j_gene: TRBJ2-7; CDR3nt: TGTGCCAGCAGTTCGATCACAGGGGGCGTGGACTACGAGCAGTACTTC; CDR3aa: CASSSITGGVDYEQYF
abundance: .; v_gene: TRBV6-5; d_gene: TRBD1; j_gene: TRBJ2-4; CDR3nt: TGTGCCAGCAGCTGGACAGGGGATACGTCCTACGGGCAGTACTTC; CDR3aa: CASSWTGDTSYGQYF
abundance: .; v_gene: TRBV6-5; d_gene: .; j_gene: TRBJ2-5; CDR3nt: TGTGCCAGCAGTTACAATCTCGGGGAGACCCAGTACTTC; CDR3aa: CASSYNLGETQYF
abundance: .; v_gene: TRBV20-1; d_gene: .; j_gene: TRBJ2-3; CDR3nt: TGCAGTGCCAAGGGACACCTCGATACGCAGTATTTT; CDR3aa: CSAKGHLDTQYF
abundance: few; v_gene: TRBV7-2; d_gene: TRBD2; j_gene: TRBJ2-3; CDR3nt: TGTGCCAGCAGCTCCCTAGCGGGGGGGTCAGATACGCAGTATTTT; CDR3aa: CASSSLAGGSDTQYF
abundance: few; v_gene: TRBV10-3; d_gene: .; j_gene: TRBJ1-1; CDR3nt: TGTGCCATCAGTTCCGGGGAAAGAGCTTTCTTT; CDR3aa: CAISSGERAFF
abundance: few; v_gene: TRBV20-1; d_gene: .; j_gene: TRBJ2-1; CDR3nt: TGCAGTGCTAGCCCTTGGTCTAATGAGCAGTTCTTC; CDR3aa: CSASPWSNEQFF
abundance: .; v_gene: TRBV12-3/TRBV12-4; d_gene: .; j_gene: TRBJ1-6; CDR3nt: TGTGCCAGCAGCCCCCGGGGACTCGCTTCACCCCTCCACTTT; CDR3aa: CASSPRGLASPLHF
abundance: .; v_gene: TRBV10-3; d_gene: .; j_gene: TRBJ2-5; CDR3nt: TGTGCCATCAGTGAGCGGGGGACCCAAGAGACCCAGTACTTC; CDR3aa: CAISERGTQETQYF
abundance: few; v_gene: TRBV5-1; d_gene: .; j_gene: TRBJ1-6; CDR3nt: TGCGCCAGCAGCCTGTTACCGACCAGGGTCTATAATTCACCCCTCCACTTT; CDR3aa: CASSLLPTRVYNSPLHF
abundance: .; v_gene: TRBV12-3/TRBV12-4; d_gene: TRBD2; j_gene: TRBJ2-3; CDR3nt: TGTGCCAGCAGTCCCCCAGCGGGGACTATCACAGATACGCAGTATTTT; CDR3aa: CASSPPAGTITDTQYF
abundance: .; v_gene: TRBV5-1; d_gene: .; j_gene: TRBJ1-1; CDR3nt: TGCGCCAGCAGCAAGGACAGAGTATTGGACACTGAAGCTTTCTTT; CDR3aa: CASSKDRVLDTEAFF
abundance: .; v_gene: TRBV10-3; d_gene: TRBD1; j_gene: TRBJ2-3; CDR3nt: TGTGCCATCAGCTACAGGGGAGGCACAGATACGCAGTATTTT; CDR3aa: CAISYRGGTDTQYF
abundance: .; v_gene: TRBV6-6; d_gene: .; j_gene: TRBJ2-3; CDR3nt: TGTGCCAGCAGTTCGGGGCCCCTTGGGGATACGCAGTATTTT; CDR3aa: CASSSGPLGDTQYF